This T cell receptor beta chain was sequenced for a study of T cells after yellow fever vaccination. Study outcomes and limitations: Clonotypes shared by both compartments, CD4 and CD8, made up a small share. In post-booster samples, most primary-vaccination clones reappeared (about 95% CD4, nearly 90% CD8).

From the 5' RACE reads, TCRdb called clonotypes with MiXCR, one entry per CDR3 protein. The sample records approximately 330,000 distinct CDR3 sequences, roughly 4% being singletons. This CDR3 is built from 13 residues. V shed 4 bases and J 7 bases; nucleotides not matched to a gene: 3. Germline lookup yields CDR1 DFQATT and CDR2 SNEGSKA (reference sequence). This clonotype was counted ten times or more. Its antigen is as yet unknown. The chain has TRBV20-1 and TRBJ2-1; TRBD2 matches 11 bases. This sequence was found in a man aged 18 to 30 who received the YFV17D yellow fever vaccine. Sequenced here: PBMCs, sampled 5 days after the yellow fever booster vaccination. CDR3 nucleotide sequence: TGCAGTGCTACGGGACTAGCGGCGAATGAGCAGTTCTTC. It is translated as CSATGLAANEQFF.